This T cell receptor (beta chain) was recovered during a study of metastatic and nonmetastatic thyroid tumors. Notes on the study in general: Relative to benign nodules, malignant thyroid tumors were reportedly characterized by significantly elevated TCR beta diversity in blood and tumor.

TCRdb re-called the PCR reads via MiXCR. The sample records about 14,000 clones, 32% being singletons. V dropped 3 bases and J dropped 4; count of bases not matched to a gene: 0. Germline V gives CDR1 SGHTA, CDR2 FQGTGA. CDR3 size: 13 residues. This clone is judged medium-sized. Its cognate antigen is unknown. Patients were all untreated before their thyroid surgery. Sequenced material: tumor tissue. This sequence joins TRBV7-3 and TRBJ2-3, with TRBD1 identical over 8 bases. The clonotype was recovered from a female donor with papillary thyroid cancer or a benign thyroid nodule (not recorded which). Some clones in this sample may be carry-over from other donors' samples. The CDR3 DNA follows: TGTGCCAGCAGCTTGGACAGGGCAGATACGCAGTATTTT. Its translation is CASSLDRADTQYF.